These 26 T cell receptor beta chains originate from one sample sequenced in a study of chemoradiotherapy in HPV16-positive cancers. Measured with immunoSEQ multiplex PCR; TCRdb has only the in-frame clones, and not every one. Of tens of thousands of clones listed, around 90% are singletons. The sequences come from blood, collected from a patient who underwent chemoradiotherapy. The source is a human donor with HPV-associated anogenital cancer.

The rearrangement uses TRBV25-1 and TRBJ2-5; 8 bases align to TRBD2. The CDR3 has 17 amino acids. The J segment lost 5 bases and the V segment lost 1 base, leaving 12 bases of the junction unmatched. The germline V gene has CDR1 MGHDK and CDR2 SYGVNS. The CDR3 sequence: CASSEFPAGVGVETQYF. The CDR3 DNA reads as TGTGCCAGCAGTGAATTCCCAGCGGGAGTAGGGGTGGAGACCCAGTACTTC.

This chain connects TRBV6-1 to TRBJ1-6; D uncertain. V gave up 6 bases and J gave up 2 bases, with 8 bases separating them. CDR1 is MNHNS, CDR2 SASEGT, per germline. The CDR3 covers 14 residues. Here the CDR3 DNA reads TGTGCCAGCAGCGCCGGGCCCTATAATTCACCCCTCCACTTT. Protein sequence: CASSAGPYNSPLHF.

V is TRBV10-3 and J is TRBJ2-5; 10 nucleotides agree with TRBD2. J was trimmed by 2 bases and V by 8 bases; bases with no gene match: 5. This CDR3 region has 14 residues. Germline lookup yields CDR1 ENHRY and CDR2 SYGVKD. The CDR3 loop is CAIGAAGGQETQYF. CDR3 nucleotide sequence: TGTGCCATCGGGGCAGCGGGAGGGCAAGAGACCCAGTACTTC.

The chain recombines TRBV19 with TRBJ2-6, with TRBD2 identical over 8 bases. CDR3 size: 15 residues. J gave up 2 bases and V 7 bases, and 4 bases lay outside the gene matches. Germline CDR1 is LNHDA and CDR2 is SQIVND (reference sequence). CDR3: CASNGGGPGANVLTF. In DNA, the CDR3 is TGTGCCAGTAACGGGGGGGGCCCTGGGGCCAACGTCCTGACTTTC.

The chain employs TRBV30 and TRBJ1-2; no clear D gene. CDR3 length: 13 residues. Trimming took off 0 bases at V and 8 bases at J, with 13 bases between the two ends. CDR1 GTSNPN and CDR2 SVGIG come from the germline V gene (reference sequence). CDR3 sequence reads: CAWSVDRRQGYTF. The CDR3 DNA reads TGTGCCTGGAGTGTGGACCGTCGACAAGGCTACACCTTC.

The chain carries TRBV15 and TRBJ1-6, with D hard to call. There are 15 residues in the CDR3. Germline CDR1 is LNHNV and CDR2 is YYDKDF (reference sequence). Trimming removed 0 bases from V and 5 bases from J, with 8 bases in between. CDR3 loop: CATSRDPGNNSPLHF. Written as DNA, the CDR3 is TGTGCCACCAGCAGAGATCCGGGGAATAATTCACCCCTCCACTTT.

The chain links TRBV7-8 to TRBJ2-3, with D possibly being TRBD2 (5 bases). From germline, CDR1 is SGHVS and CDR2 FQNEAQ. V was shortened by 4 bases and J by 4 bases, with 18 bases between the two germline ends. There are 16 residues in the CDR3. The CDR3 loop reads CASSSYRAPRADTQYF. The CDR3 DNA sequence: TGTGCCAGCAGCTCCTACCGGGCCCCGAGGGCAGATACGCAGTATTTT.

The chain couples TRBV6-1 to TRBJ1-5; D perhaps matches TRBD1 (5 bases). Germline V gene data show CDR1 as MNHNS and CDR2 as SASEGT. This CDR3 spans 15 amino acids. Trimming removed 7 bases at V and 2 bases at J, with 15 bases between. This chain's CDR3 is CASTLGGAGNQPQHF. The CDR3 DNA sequence: TGTGCCAGCACCTTGGGGGGAGCGGGCAATCAGCCCCAGCATTTT.

The chain combines TRBV5-1 with TRBJ1-6; TRBD1 agrees at 10 bases. Trimming at V came to 0 bases and at J to 7 bases, leaving 1 base not matched to a gene. Germline CDR1 is SGHRS and CDR2 is YFSETQ. The CDR3 runs 15 residues. CDR3 sequence (DNA): TGCGCCAGCAGCTTGGGACAGGGGGCAAATTCACCCCTCCACTTT. Its protein is CASSLGQGANSPLHF.

The chain joins TRBV7-8 to TRBJ1-1, with 7 bases matching TRBD1. Unmatched junction bases numbered 8, after V lost 5 bases and J lost 11 bases. This CDR3 is 12 amino acids long. The germline V gene encodes CDR1 SGHVS and CDR2 FQNEAQ. This CDR3 is CASSVRQGSAFF. CDR3 bases: TGTGCCAGCAGCGTAAGACAGGGATCGGCTTTCTTT.

The V and J genes are TRBV4-3 and TRBJ2-3, with 7 bases fitting TRBD2. From germline, CDR1 is LGHNA and CDR2 YSLEER. CDR3 length equals 15 residues. The V gene end was trimmed by 3 bases and the J gene end by 5 bases; junction bases not matched to a gene: 8. CDR3: CASSHRLAFEDTQYF. The CDR3 region has the DNA TGCGCCAGCAGCCATCGACTAGCTTTCGAAGATACGCAGTATTTT.

This sequence joins TRBV9 and TRBJ2-3; D gene ambiguous. Germline CDR1 SGDLS, CDR2 YYNGEE. Between the trimmed V and J ends, which lost 4 bases and 3 bases, there was a span of 12 bases. CDR3 length: 14 residues. The CDR3 DNA follows: TGTGCCAGCAGCCGCCGTCCCGCGACAGATACGCAGTATTTT. Translated: CASSRRPATDTQYF.

This chain uses TRBV28 with TRBJ2-7; the match to TRBD1 covers 8 bases. Germline CDR1 is MDHEN and CDR2 is SYDVKM. V was clipped by 4 bases and J by 4 bases; unmatched bases: 6. This CDR3 is 14 amino acids long. For the CDR3, the DNA is TGTGCCAGCAGTTCCGGGGACAGGCCATACGAGCAGTACTTC. Protein product: CASSSGDRPYEQYF.

This chain's CDR3 is CASSSNQGPLYEQYF. In nucleotides, the CDR3 is TGTGCCAGCAGCTCGAACCAGGGTCCCCTCTACGAGCAGTACTTC. V gene TRBV7-6 combines with J gene TRBJ2-7, with D possibly being TRBD1 (5 bases). Germline-derived CDR1 and CDR2 are SGHVS and FNYEAQ. Trimming cost V 4 bases and J 3 bases, with 16 bases left between them. This CDR3 is built from 15 residues.

The rearrangement joins TRBV19 to TRBJ1-6; D may be TRBD1 (6 bases). The CDR3 runs 15 residues. V gave up 7 bases and J gave up 8 bases, with 18 bases separating them. The germline CDR1 and CDR2 sequences are LNHDA and SQIVND (reference sequence). CDR3 DNA sequence: TGTGCCAGTATTTCTGACAGGTCGGTAGATTCACCCCTCCACTTT. This gives the protein CASISDRSVDSPLHF. Combining the CDR3 with reference TRBV19 and TRBJ1-6 gives the whole variable domain DGGITQSPKYLFRKEGQNVTLSCEQNLNHDAMYWYRQDPGQGLRLIYYSQIVNDFQKGDIAEGYSVSREKKESFPLTVTSAQKNPTAFYLCASISDRSVDSPLHFGNGTRLTVT.

CDR3 sequence (DNA): TGTGCCAGCAGCACCGAGGGTAACTATGGCTACACCTTC. It encodes CASSTEGNYGYTF. V and J are TRBV5-6 and TRBJ1-2; no firm D call. This CDR3 has 13 residues. CDR1 and CDR2 (germline): SGHDT, YYEEEE. V was trimmed by 4 bases and J by 1 base, leaving 8 bases between them.

The table lists this clone with a count of one. V usage is TRBV28 and J usage is TRBJ1-2, with a weak D call TRBD1 (6 bases). The CDR3 spans 15 residues. CDR1 and CDR2 (germline): MDHEN, SYDVKM. V shed 5 bases and J shed 4 bases, with 17 bases lying between them. The CDR3 reads CASSPPWGGAYGYTF. The CDR3 region has the DNA TGTGCCAGCAGTCCCCCCTGGGGGGGCGCCTATGGCTACACCTTC.

The V gene is TRBV5-1, the J gene TRBJ1-4; TRBD1 matches at 8 bases. V trimming: 4 bases; J trimming: 3 bases; junction bases outside the gene matches: 5. Germline lookup yields CDR1 SGHRS and CDR2 YFSETQ. CDR3 size: 15 residues. The CDR3 region has the DNA TGCGCCAGCAGCCCGACAGGGGTGGCTAATGAAAAACTGTTTTTT. This codes for CASSPTGVANEKLFF.

CDR3 sequence reads: CASSRGEQYF. CDR3 sequence (DNA): TGTGCCAGCAGCCGAGGGGAGCAGTACTTC. V is TRBV5-8 and J is TRBJ2-7, with a tentative D call TRBD2 (5 bases). Germline CDR1 and CDR2: SGHTS and YDEGEE. Trimming took off 4 bases at V and 7 bases at J, with 6 bases between the two ends. CDR3 length: 10 amino acids.

V is TRBV6-1 and J is TRBJ1-3; no firm D call. The CDR3 loop spans 13 amino acids. The V gene's germline CDR1 is MNHNS and CDR2 SASEGT. V lost 6 bases to trimming and J lost 4 bases, with 10 bases between them. This chain's CDR3 is CASRVPGGNTIYF. CDR3 nucleotides: TGTGCCAGCAGGGTCCCCGGGGGAAACACCATATATTTT.

The chain couples TRBV4-1 to TRBJ2-5; weak D call: TRBD1 (5 bases). The J call could be wrong; TRBJ2-7 is a better fit for the DNA end. Germline loops: CDR1 MGHRA, CDR2 YSYEKL. The CDR3 runs to 17 residues. CDR3: CASSQLQVGGIGYEQYF. The CDR3 nucleotides are TGCGCCAGCAGCCAACTACAGGTTGGTGGTATAGGCTACGAGCAGTACTTC.

The V call is TRBV9, the J call TRBJ1-5; D not certain. This CDR3 is built from 14 residues. Germline CDR1 and CDR2: SGDLS and YYNGEE. With 3 bases removed from V and 6 bases from J, the gap between germline ends came to 13 bases. The CDR3 nucleotides read TGTGCCAGCAGCGCCAACCAAGAGGGTCAGCCCCAGCATTTT. Translating gives CASSANQEGQPQHF.

The chain combines TRBV30 with TRBJ1-2, with a tentative D call TRBD1 (5 bases). The V gene lost 3 bases and the J gene lost 7 bases, with 12 bases spanning the gap. This CDR3 region has 12 residues. CDR1 and CDR2 (germline): GTSNPN, SVGIG (reference sequence). CDR3 in DNA: TGTGCCTGGAGCGGGCAGGGCGGTGGCTACACCTTC. This encodes CAWSGQGGGYTF.

The rearrangement joins TRBV11-2 to TRBJ2-5, with D perhaps being TRBD1 or TRBD2 (6 bases each). CDR3 length: 15 amino acids. V dropped 1 base and J dropped 4 bases, with 13 bases sitting between them. The germline CDR1 and CDR2 sequences are SGHAT and FQNNGV. CDR3 nucleotides: TGTGCCAGCAGCTTAGGGGGGCGGGGTGGAGAGACCCAGTACTTC. Translation: CASSLGGRGGETQYF.

This chain links TRBV7-2 with TRBJ1-1, with a weak D call TRBD1 (5 bases). This CDR3 comprises 18 residues. CDR1 is SGHTA, CDR2 FQGNSA, per germline. The V gene lost 0 bases and the J gene lost 5 bases, with 22 bases spanning the gap. CDR3 nucleotide sequence: TGTGCCAGCAGCTTAGCCCCGATGGGGCCCACTTACCCTACTGAAGCTTTCTTT. Translating gives CASSLAPMGPTYPTEAFF.

The chain carries TRBV5-4 and TRBJ1-2; D is unresolved. Germline V lookup: CDR1 SGHNT, CDR2 YYREEE (reference sequence). The CDR3 loop spans 11 amino acids. Deletions cut 0 bases from V and 6 bases from J, with 3 bases between. The chain's CDR3 is CASSLEDGYTF. CDR3 DNA: TGTGCCAGCAGCTTGGAAGATGGCTACACCTTC.